A selection of T cell receptor beta chains follows, all from one sample in a study of T-cell reconstitution after alpha-beta-depleted transplantation in children. In TCRdb, the PCR reads were re-called with MiXCR into one record per CDR3 protein. The sample gives about 270,000 distinct CDR3 sequences, roughly 9.5% of which show up once; around 9.1% is in the top ten. The starting material was PBMCs from the stem cell graft donor, obtained from the stem cell graft. These receptors came from a human donor who donated a stem cell graft to a child with SCID. Both conserved end residues are part of each CDR3. D genes are given only for firm matches. Expanded clones are given a class, and other clones once, few, many or no size at all.

clone_size	d_call	v_call	j_call	cdr3_nt	cdr3_aa
many	TRBD2	TRBV5-1	TRBJ2-2	TGCGCCAGCAGCATAGCGACCACCGGACTAGCGGGGGGACCCGGGGAGCTGTTTTTT	CASSIATTGLAGGPGELFF
few	.	TRBV20-1	TRBJ2-7	TGCAGTGCTAGGGACGGTCCCTACGAGCAGTACTTC	CSARDGPYEQYF
many	.	TRBV5-1	TRBJ2-7	TGCGCCAGCAGCTCTCCGGGACAAGGAGCCGGGTCTGGCGAGCAGTACTTC	CASSSPGQGAGSGEQYF
few	.	TRBV3-1	TRBJ1-4	TGTGCCAGCAGCCAAGATCTGTCAAGCGGTGAAAAACTGTTTTTT	CASSQDLSSGEKLFF
few	TRBD2	TRBV27	TRBJ2-7	TGTGCCGTCCGGGGGGGGAGCTCCTACGAGCAGTACTTC	CAVRGGSSYEQYF
.	.	TRBV12-3/TRBV12-4	TRBJ2-7	TGTGCCAGCAGTCTTAGGCTTGGACAGAACTCCTACGAGCAGTACTTC	CASSLRLGQNSYEQYF
.	.	TRBV5-1	TRBJ2-1	TGCGCCAGCAGCCCGGGGTTAGGGGACGACTACAATGAGCAGTTCTTC	CASSPGLGDDYNEQFF
.	.	TRBV12-3/TRBV12-4	TRBJ1-4	TGTGCCAGCAGTTTAGAGCCTCGGGTTGGTGAAAAACTGTTTTTT	CASSLEPRVGEKLFF
few	.	TRBV15	TRBJ1-5	TGTGCCACCAGCAGACTCGACCAGCCCCAGCATTTT	CATSRLDQPQHF
few	.	TRBV2	TRBJ2-3	TGTGCCAGCAGTGGGGGCAACAGGGACCCAGATACGCAGTATTTT	CASSGGNRDPDTQYF
.	.	TRBV12-3/TRBV12-4	TRBJ2-1	TGTGCCAGCAGTCCCACGGGACCAGGGTTAAACAATGAGCAGTTCTTC	CASSPTGPGLNNEQFF
.	.	TRBV6-5	TRBJ2-2	TGTGCCAGCAGTTACTTAAAAGAAAACACCGGGGAGCTGTTTTTT	CASSYLKENTGELFF
.	.	TRBV7-9	TRBJ2-5	TGTGCCAGCAGCCCCCCCCGGGAGCAAGAGACCCAGTACTTC	CASSPPREQETQYF
few	.	TRBV29-1	TRBJ2-7	TGCAGCGTTGAAGGCAGGGTCGCCTACGAGCAGTACTTC	CSVEGRVAYEQYF
many	TRBD2	TRBV5-1	TRBJ2-5	TGCGCCAGCAGCTTGGATTCGTGGCGGGGAGGGCGGGAGACCCAGTACTTC	CASSLDSWRGGRETQYF
few	TRBD1	TRBV7-9	TRBJ2-7	TGTGCCAGCAGCCCTCCGGGACAGGGGTTGTACGAGCAGTACTTC	CASSPPGQGLYEQYF
few	TRBD1	TRBV5-1	TRBJ2-5	TGCGCCAGCAGCTATACAGGGGAAGAGACCCAGTACTTC	CASSYTGEETQYF
.	TRBD2	TRBV2	TRBJ2-4	TGTGCCAGCAGTGCTTCGGGAGGCATTCAGTACTTC	CASSASGGIQYF
many	.	TRBV5-6	TRBJ2-7	TGTGCCAGCAGGGGCACTGGGCGGATACCCTACGAGCAGTACTTC	CASRGTGRIPYEQYF
many	TRBD2	TRBV5-1	TRBJ2-1	TGCGCCAGCAGGGCAAGCGGGGGGTTCAATGAGCAGTTCTTC	CASRASGGFNEQFF
.	.	TRBV7-9	TRBJ2-3	TGTGCCAGCAGCTTAGCCCAACAGGTGACGGTTGAAGATACGCAGTATTTT	CASSLAQQVTVEDTQYF
.	.	TRBV12-3/TRBV12-4	TRBJ2-2	TGTGCCAGCCTTCTGGGGGGATCCGGGGAGCTGTTTTTT	CASLLGGSGELFF
few	.	TRBV29-1	TRBJ1-1	TGCAGCGTTGAAACAGGGACGGTGTTCAAAGCTTTCTTT	CSVETGTVFKAFF
.	.	TRBV5-1	TRBJ1-1	TGCGCCAGCAGCTCGGGCAGATGGGACACTGAAGCTTTCTTT	CASSSGRWDTEAFF
many	.	TRBV4-2	TRBJ2-2	TGTGCCAGCAGCCAAGAGGGTGGATACACCGGGGAGCTGTTTTTT	CASSQEGGYTGELFF
.	.	TRBV12-3/TRBV12-4	TRBJ2-4	TGTGCCAGCAGTATTCAAGGAGACATTCAGTACTTC	CASSIQGDIQYF
many	.	TRBV6-5	TRBJ2-1	TGTGCCAGCATTTCGGGCATTGGATCCTACAATGAGCAGTTCTTC	CASISGIGSYNEQFF
.	.	TRBV2	TRBJ2-7	TGTGCCAGCAGTGAAGCGGCAGGGAACTACGAGCAGTACTTC	CASSEAAGNYEQYF
.	TRBD1	TRBV19	TRBJ2-1	TGTGCCAGTAGACCGGACAGGGTAGTTGAGAATGAGCAGTTCTTC	CASRPDRVVENEQFF
.	.	TRBV5-1	TRBJ2-7	TGCGCCAGCAGATCGCTAGGGCCTCTTTACTACGAGCAGTACTTC	CASRSLGPLYYEQYF
many	.	TRBV6-5	TRBJ1-4	TGTGCCAGCAGGGCCAGTGAAAAACTGTTTTTT	CASRASEKLFF
few	.	TRBV7-9	TRBJ1-3	TGTGCCAGCAGCTTAGCCGCAGGGCGCGGAAACACCATATATTTT	CASSLAAGRGNTIYF